Listed here are 27 T cell receptor beta chains from one sample, sequenced in a study of T cell repertoires in cytomegalovirus infection. TCRdb reprocessed the reads with MiXCR, giving one entry per CDR3 protein. The sample has nearly 650,000 distinct CDR3 sequences; about 24% are singletons. Sequencing used CD8+ T cells from PBMCs. These receptors were taken from a human donor in good health (CMV status not recorded). Some clones in this sample may be carry-over from other donors' samples.

This clonotype was seen many times. V gene TRBV12-5 combines with J gene TRBJ1-5; D not resolved. With 6 bases removed from V and 4 bases from J, the gap between germline ends came to 13 bases. The CDR3 totals 14 residues. Germline-derived CDR1 and CDR2 are LGHNT and FRNRAP. The CDR3 protein is CASGPTERNQPQHF. CDR3 DNA sequence: TGTGCTAGTGGACCGACCGAGAGGAATCAGCCCCAGCATTTT.

This clonotype has more than one count but fewer than ten. V gene TRBV7-6 combines with J gene TRBJ2-5; 7 bases are a match to TRBD2. The germline gives CDR1 SGHVS, CDR2 FNYEAQ. The CDR3 has 15 residues. The J segment lost 4 bases and the V segment lost 6 bases, leaving 11 bases of the junction unmatched. This CDR3 reads CASSLYSGARETQYF. The CDR3 DNA reads as TGTGCCAGCAGTCTTTACAGCGGGGCTCGAGAGACCCAGTACTTC.

The V call is TRBV7-9, the J call TRBJ1-2; TRBD1 aligns across 9 bases. Germline V gene data show CDR1 as SEHNR and CDR2 as FQNEAQ (reference sequence). The CDR3 extends over 14 amino acids. V was pared by 3 bases and J by 7 bases, with 6 bases of the junction left unmatched. CDR3 sequence reads: CASSFGTGTFGYTF. The CDR3, as DNA: TGTGCCAGCAGCTTCGGGACAGGGACGTTTGGCTACACCTTC.

The chain has TRBV10-2 and TRBJ2-1; TRBD2 aligns across 10 bases. V shed 9 bases and J 8 bases; nucleotides not matched to a gene: 10. Germline CDR1 is WSHSY and CDR2 is SAAADI. The CDR3 covers 14 residues. The CDR3 reads CASSRTSGLDEQFF. The CDR3 coding sequence is TGCGCCAGTAGCCGGACTAGCGGCCTCGATGAGCAGTTCTTC.

The V call is TRBV10-3, the J call TRBJ1-5; D not resolved. Germline CDR1 and CDR2: ENHRY and SYGVKD. V dropped 3 bases and J dropped 4 bases, with 13 bases sitting between them. The CDR3 is made up of 15 amino acids. The CDR3 sequence is CAISDPKYGNQPQHF. The CDR3 nucleotides are TGTGCCATCAGTGACCCCAAATACGGGAATCAGCCCCAGCATTTT.

As to this clonotype: At one end the junction does not follow the germline gene, possibly because of a read error. The V gene is TRBV23-1, the J gene TRBJ2-7, with D possibly matching TRBD1 (5 bases). TRBV23-1 is treated as an ORF (open reading frame) with a function not yet certain. The CDR3 is 14 residues long. The CDR3 DNA follows: TGCGCCACCAGTTCTTGCAGGGAACATTACGAGCAGTACTTC. Its translation: CATSSCREHYEQYF.

To note about this clonotype: At one end, the junction sequence differs from germline, possibly due to a read error. This rearrangement joins TRBV29-1 to TRBJ1-1; D is possibly TRBD1 (6 bases). In germline, CDR1 is SQVTM, CDR2 ANQGSEA. This CDR3 is built from 12 residues. CDR3 nucleotides: TGCAGCGTGTACAGGGAACCCACTGAAGCTTTTTTT. Protein sequence: CSVYREPTEAFF.

In this sample, this clonotype turned up many times. The rearrangement joins TRBV7-2 to TRBJ1-1, with TRBD1 as a possible D gene (5 bases). CDR1 is SGHTA, CDR2 FQGNSA, per germline. This CDR3 region has 14 residues. With 2 bases removed from V and 6 bases from J, the gap between germline ends came to 13 bases. This chain's CDR3 is CASSLWEGLPEAFF. CDR3 nucleotides: TGTGCCAGCAGCTTATGGGAGGGACTCCCTGAAGCTTTCTTT.

This clonotype showed up just a few times. This sequence joins TRBV6-5 and TRBJ2-2; D possibly corresponds to TRBD2 (6 bases). The CDR3 is 16 amino acids. V shed 0 bases and J shed 7 bases, with 15 bases lying between them. CDR1 is MNHEY, CDR2 SVGAGI, per germline. The CDR3 bases are TGTGCCAGCAGTTACTCGGGGCTAGCGATTGACGGGGAGCTGTTTTTT. This codes for CASSYSGLAIDGELFF.

The chain carries TRBV20-1 and TRBJ2-7; the match to TRBD1 covers 9 bases. The V segment lost 0 bases and the J segment 4 bases; nucleotides outside the gene matches: 7. Germline values: CDR1 DFQATT, CDR2 SNEGSKA (reference sequence). The CDR3 totals 15 residues. The CDR3 coding sequence is TGCAGTGCTAGAGATCCCGACAGGGGGTCTTACGAGCAGTACTTC. Its protein is CSARDPDRGSYEQYF.

There are a few counts of this clonotype. The V and J genes are TRBV6-5 and TRBJ2-2; D call uncertain. Per germline, CDR1 MNHEY and CDR2 SVGAGI. V was cut by 0 bases and J by 5 bases, with 13 bases left in between. The CDR3 has 16 residues. CDR3 sequence reads: CASSYSTLIKTGELFF. The CDR3 region has the DNA TGTGCCAGCAGTTACTCGACTTTAATTAAGACCGGGGAGCTGTTTTTT.

The chain links TRBV20-1 to TRBJ2-7, with D possibly being TRBD1 (5 bases). Between the trimmed V and J ends, which lost 6 bases and 0 bases, there was a span of 15 bases. The CDR3 extends over 14 amino acids. Germline CDR1 DFQATT, CDR2 SNEGSKA (reference sequence). The CDR3 reads CSARGHSSSYEQYF. DNA for the CDR3: TGCAGTGCCCGCGGACATAGTAGCTCCTACGAGCAGTACTTC.

Turning to this clonotype: Mismatch with germline at one junction end may stem from a read error. The chain is built from TRBV7-9 and TRBJ1-1; TRBD1 is a possible D gene (6 bases). Germline-derived CDR1 and CDR2 are SEHNR and FQNEAQ (reference sequence). CDR3 length: 14 residues. The CDR3 sequence is CVSSLAGVNTEAFF. DNA of the CDR3: TGTGTCAGCAGCTTAGCAGGGGTTAACACTGAAGCTTTCTTT. The variable domain in full, completed from reference TRBV7-9 and TRBJ1-1, reads DTGVSQNPRHKITKRGQNVTFRCDPISEHNRLYWYRQTLGQGPEFLTYFQNEAQLEKSRLLSDRFSAERPKGSFSTLEIQRTEQGDSAMYLCVSSLAGVNTEAFFGQGTRLTVV.

This clonotype was observed once. V and J are TRBV19 and TRBJ1-2, with 8 bases that match TRBD1. The CDR3 runs to 13 residues. With 2 bases clipped from V and 9 bases from J, the junction kept 5 bases outside the gene matches. The germline V gene encodes CDR1 LNHDA and CDR2 SQIVND (reference sequence). The CDR3 DNA is TGTGCCAGTAGTATACGACGACAGGGGAGCTACACCTTC. Translating gives CASSIRRQGSYTF.

The chain joins TRBV7-2 to TRBJ2-6; D gene uncertain. Trimming cost V 2 bases and J 4 bases, with 9 bases left between them. CDR3 size: 15 residues. Germline values: CDR1 SGHTA, CDR2 FQGNSA. In DNA, the CDR3 is TGTGCCAGCAGCTTATGGGGAAACGGGGCCAACGTCCTGACTTTC. Amino acids: CASSLWGNGANVLTF.

As concerns this clonotype: This may be a read error, as it is one base from a much larger clone. The rearrangement uses TRBV6-6 and TRBJ1-5, with TRBD1 identical over 9 bases. Germline assignment: CDR1 MNHNY and CDR2 SVGAGI (reference sequence). The CDR3 runs 13 residues. The V segment lost 7 bases and the J segment 6 bases; nucleotides outside the gene matches: 4. The chain's CDR3 is CASNSQGAQPQHF. The CDR3 DNA sequence: TGTGCCAGCAATTCACAGGGGGCTCAGCCCCAGCATTTT.

The chain combines TRBV10-3 with TRBJ1-2, with D hard to call. Germline V lookup: CDR1 ENHRY, CDR2 SYGVKD. Trimming removed 9 bases from V and 5 bases from J, with 13 bases in between. The CDR3 has 12 residues. The DNA for the CDR3 is TGTGCCATATACACAGCGCAGTATGGCTACACCTTC. This gives the protein CAIYTAQYGYTF.

The chain uses TRBV20-1 and TRBJ1-6; 10 bases are a match to TRBD1. CDR1 DFQATT and CDR2 SNEGSKA come from the germline V gene (reference sequence). The trim removed 0 bases at V and 7 bases at J, leaving 15 bases unmatched. The CDR3 covers 19 residues. The CDR3 loop is CSARDRRPGQGIWNSPLHF. The CDR3 DNA reads TGCAGTGCTAGAGACCGAAGGCCGGGACAGGGGATATGGAATTCACCCCTCCACTTT.

This clonotype occurred many times. The rearrangement links TRBV7-8 to TRBJ2-5; 8 nucleotides match TRBD1. The CDR3 has 14 amino acids. In germline, CDR1 is SGHVS, CDR2 FQNEAQ. V dropped 2 bases and J dropped 3; count of bases not matched to a gene: 2. The CDR3 DNA reads as TGTGCCAGCAGCTTACAGGGGGCCGAAGAGACCCAGTACTTC. Translating gives CASSLQGAEETQYF.

The rearrangement uses TRBV6-2 or TRBV6-3 and TRBJ1-5; TRBD1 agrees at 7 bases. CDR1 is MNHEY, CDR2 SVGEGT, per germline. The CDR3 has 20 residues. Unmatched junction bases numbered 14, after V lost 0 bases and J lost 0 bases. Written as DNA, the CDR3 is TGTGCCAGCAGTTACTCGACTCGGCAGGGGGACTTACATAGCAATCAGCCCCAGCATTTT. Translated, it gives CASSYSTRQGDLHSNQPQHF.

The rearrangement links TRBV20-1 to TRBJ2-1; the match to TRBD2 covers 9 bases. Germline V gene lookup returns CDR1 DFQATT and CDR2 SNEGSKA (reference sequence). This CDR3 has 16 amino acids. J gave up 7 bases and V 1 base, and 11 bases lay outside the gene matches. CDR3 in DNA: TGCAGTGCTAGAGGAAGCCCTAGCGGGGTGGAGAATGAGCAGTTCTTC. This codes for CSARGSPSGVENEQFF.

For this clonotype: A read error may be the cause here, since a much bigger clone is one base away. The chain combines TRBV7-4 with TRBJ2-1; D is perhaps TRBD1 or TRBD2 (5 bases each). The CDR3 is 16 amino acids. The germline V gene has CDR1 SGHVT and CDR2 SQSDAQ. CDR3 in amino acids: CVSSLGDRGTYNEQFF. The CDR3 DNA reads as TGTGTCAGCAGCTTAGGGGACCGAGGGACCTACAATGAGCAGTTCTTC.

This sequence joins TRBV6-2 or TRBV6-3 and TRBJ2-1; 13 bases match TRBD2. V gave up 2 bases and J gave up 11 bases; unmatched junction bases: 6. The CDR3 has 15 amino acids. CDR1 and CDR2 from the germline V gene are MNHEY and SVGEGT. The CDR3 is CASSYPGTSGDQQFF. CDR3 in DNA: TGTGCCAGCAGTTACCCCGGGACTAGCGGGGACCAGCAGTTCTTC.

This clonotype was detected ten times or more. The chain couples TRBV12-3 or TRBV12-4 to TRBJ2-1; unclear D gene. V lost 6 bases and J lost 1, with 7 bases in between. CDR3 length: 13 amino acids. CDR3 amino acids: CASSILSYNEQFF. The CDR3 DNA reads TGTGCCAGCAGCATATTATCCTACAATGAGCAGTTCTTC.

This clonotype was counted ten times or more. The chain couples TRBV7-2 to TRBJ2-1, with D perhaps TRBD2 (5 bases). CDR3 length: 16 amino acids. Germline V lookup: CDR1 SGHTA, CDR2 FQGNSA. Trimming stripped 5 bases from V and 0 bases from J, with 14 bases between. CDR3 loop: CASSLSRVSSYNEQFF. The DNA for the CDR3 is TGTGCCAGCAGCCTTTCGCGGGTGAGCTCCTACAATGAGCAGTTCTTC.

This clonotype showed up just a few times. This chain links TRBV5-4 with TRBJ2-5; 9 bases are shared with TRBD2. V trimming: 4 bases; J trimming: 1 base; junction bases outside the gene matches: 11. The CDR3 has 17 amino acids. Germline V gives CDR1 SGHNT, CDR2 YYREEE (reference sequence). The CDR3 sequence: CASSLDEAGGLQETQYF. DNA for the CDR3: TGTGCCAGCAGCCTTGATGAAGCGGGGGGCCTCCAAGAGACCCAGTACTTC.

This clonotype was seen only a few times. This chain links TRBV29-1 with TRBJ2-7; 9 nucleotides match TRBD1. The CDR3 is 13 amino acids. V shed 6 bases, J shed 2 bases, and the junction held 5 bases outside the gene matches. The germline V gene encodes CDR1 SQVTM and CDR2 ANQGSEA. The CDR3 nucleotides are TGCAGCGTCCGGACAGGGGACGCCTACGAGCAGTACTTC. Translation: CSVRTGDAYEQYF.